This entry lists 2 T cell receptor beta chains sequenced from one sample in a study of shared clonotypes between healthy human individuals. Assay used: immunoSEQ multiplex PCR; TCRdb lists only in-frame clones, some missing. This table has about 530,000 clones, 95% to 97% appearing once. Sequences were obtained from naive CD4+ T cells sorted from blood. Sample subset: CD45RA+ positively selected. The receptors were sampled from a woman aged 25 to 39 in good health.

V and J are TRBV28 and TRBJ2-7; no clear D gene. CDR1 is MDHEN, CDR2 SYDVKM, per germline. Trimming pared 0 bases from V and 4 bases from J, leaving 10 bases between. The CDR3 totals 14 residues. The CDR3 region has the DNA TGTGCCAGCAGTTTATGGCGGAACGAATACGAGCAGTACTTC. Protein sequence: CASSLWRNEYEQYF.

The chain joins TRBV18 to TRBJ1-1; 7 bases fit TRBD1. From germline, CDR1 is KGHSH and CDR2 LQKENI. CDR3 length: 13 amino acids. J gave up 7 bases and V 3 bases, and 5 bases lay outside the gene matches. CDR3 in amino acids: CASSPVRDSEAFF. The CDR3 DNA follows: TGTGCCAGCTCACCGGTCCGGGACAGTGAAGCTTTCTTT.